Listed here are 17 T cell receptor beta chains from one sample, sequenced in a study of blood T cell repertoires in COVID-19. The data were produced by immunoSEQ multiplex PCR, yet TCRdb's version contains in-frame clones alone and is incomplete. The top ten hold about 0.55% of the sample, which has about 150,000 clones, about 90% seen once. Sequenced: peripheral blood. The receptors derive from a middle-aged man with acute or convalescent COVID-19.

The chain has TRBV5-1 and TRBJ2-1; 7 nucleotides agree with TRBD1. V lost 0 bases, J lost 8 bases, and 11 bases stayed unmatched. This CDR3 spans 16 amino acids. The germline V gene encodes CDR1 SGHRS and CDR2 YFSETQ. For the CDR3, the DNA is TGCGCCAGCAGCTTGGCCGGGGACAGACTCTCGGATGAGCAGTTCTTC. This encodes CASSLAGDRLSDEQFF.

The chain recombines TRBV7-3 with TRBJ1-6, with 7 bases matching TRBD1. The CDR3 runs to 14 residues. Germline-derived CDR1 and CDR2 are SGHTA and FQGTGA. The V and J ends lost 5 bases and 9 bases, in that order; junction bases with no gene match: 7. For the CDR3, the DNA is TGTGCCAGCAGCGAGGGGGCGCTAGGTTCACCCCTCCACTTT. Translated: CASSEGALGSPLHF. Full variable domain (missing parts from reference TRBV7-3 and TRBJ1-6): GAGVSQTPSNKVTEKGKYVELRCDPISGHTALYWYRQSLGQGPEFLIYFQGTGAADDSGLPNDRFFAVRPEGSVSTLKIQRTERGDSAVYLCASSEGALGSPLHFGNGTRLTVT.

The rearrangement uses TRBV10-2 and TRBJ1-1; the D gene is possibly TRBD1 (6 bases). Deletions cut 4 bases from V and 0 bases from J, with 9 bases between. Germline loops: CDR1 WSHSY, CDR2 SAAADI. The CDR3 extends over 14 amino acids. The CDR3, as DNA: TGCGCCAGCAGTGTTGGGGGCTTGAACACTGAAGCTTTCTTT. Translation: CASSVGGLNTEAFF.

The rearrangement uses TRBV14 and TRBJ2-1, with 9 bases identical to TRBD2. The CDR3 runs 13 residues. The germline V gene has CDR1 SGHDN and CDR2 FVKESK. V trimming: 0 bases; J trimming: 15 bases; junction bases outside the gene matches: 6. The CDR3 region is CASSQDLSGRMFF. In DNA form, the CDR3 reads TGTGCCAGCAGCCAAGATTTAAGCGGGAGGATGTTCTTC.

The rearrangement joins TRBV2 to TRBJ1-5, with 9 nucleotides matching TRBD1. V gave up 5 bases and J gave up 4 bases; unmatched junction bases: 3. Per the germline V gene, CDR1 is SNHLY and CDR2 is FYNNEI. The CDR3 has 14 residues. The CDR3 here is CASSFGQGNQPQHF. Here the CDR3 DNA reads TGTGCCAGCAGTTTTGGACAGGGGAATCAGCCCCAGCATTTT.

V is TRBV5-1 and J is TRBJ2-3, with TRBD1 matching over 7 bases. This CDR3 is 16 amino acids long. V lost 5 bases, J lost 4 bases, and 13 bases stayed unmatched. The germline V gene encodes CDR1 SGHRS and CDR2 YFSETQ. In DNA form, the CDR3 reads TGCGCCAGCAGGTGGGACAGTTCAATCGTAGCAGATACGCAGTATTTT. This encodes CASRWDSSIVADTQYF. Using reference TRBV5-1 and TRBJ2-3 for the parts outside the CDR3, the full variable domain is KAGVTQTPRYLIKTRGQQVTLSCSPISGHRSVSWYQQTPGQGLQFLFEYFSETQRNKGNFPGRFSGRQFSNSRSEMNVSTLELGDSALYLCASRWDSSIVADTQYFGPGTRLTVL.

The V call is TRBV27, the J call TRBJ2-2; 10 nucleotides align to TRBD2. The junction had 7 bases not matched to a gene; V was cut back by 2 bases and J by 7 bases. Germline-derived CDR1 and CDR2 are MNHEY and SMNVEV (reference sequence). The CDR3 has 16 amino acids. CDR3 sequence: CASSLITSGTDGELFF. Written as DNA, the CDR3 is TGTGCCAGCAGTTTAATTACTAGCGGGACTGACGGGGAGCTGTTTTTT.

V gene TRBV11-3 combines with J gene TRBJ1-5; 7 bases match TRBD1. Germline CDR1 and CDR2: SGHNT and YENEEA. The CDR3 totals 16 residues. V was clipped by 5 bases and J by 2 bases; unmatched bases: 9. The CDR3 DNA is TGTGCCAGCAGCCTAGGAGACAGGGAGGGCAATCAGCCCCAGCATTTT. This encodes CASSLGDREGNQPQHF. The full variable domain, completed using reference TRBV11-3 and TRBJ1-5, is EAGVVQSPRYKIIEKKQPVAFWCNPISGHNTLYWYLQNLGQGPELLIRYENEEAVDDSQLPKDRFSAERLKGVDSTLKIQPAELGDSAVYLCASSLGDREGNQPQHFGDGTRLSIL.

J is TRBJ2-5 and V is TRBV7-7; 10 bases match TRBD1. Germline assignment: CDR1 SSHAT and CDR2 FNYEAQ (reference sequence). V lost 5 bases, J lost 4 bases, and 10 bases stayed unmatched. This CDR3 region has 16 residues. In DNA, the CDR3 is TGTGCCAGCAGCGGACAACCGGGACAGGGGAGAGAGACCCAGTACTTC. It yields the protein CASSGQPGQGRETQYF.

The genes are TRBV10-3 and TRBJ1-6; tentatively, D is TRBD1 (6 bases). V was clipped by 6 bases and J by 6 bases, with 12 bases between them. CDR1 is ENHRY and CDR2 is SYGVKD in the germline V gene. The CDR3 is 14 amino acids. The CDR3 nucleotides read TGTGCCATCAGACTGGACAGCGGTAATTCACCCCTCCACTTT. It codes for CAIRLDSGNSPLHF.

The chain has TRBV5-4 and TRBJ1-2; TRBD1 agrees at 7 bases. V shed 5 bases, J shed 7 bases, and the junction held 14 bases outside the gene matches. The CDR3 consists of 15 residues. CDR1 SGHNT and CDR2 YYREEE come from the germline V gene (reference sequence). This CDR3 is CASSLPTDRVSGYTF. The CDR3 region has the DNA TGTGCCAGCAGTCTCCCGACCGACAGGGTTAGTGGCTACACCTTC.

This clone was seen once. V gene TRBV19 combines with J gene TRBJ2-1; 7 nucleotides match TRBD2. The CDR3 covers 19 residues. V was pared by 1 base and J by 0 bases, with 12 bases of the junction left unmatched. Looked up from germline, CDR1 is LNHDA and CDR2 is SQIVND (reference sequence). The CDR3: CASSIASTTSASSYNEQFF. The CDR3 coding sequence is TGTGCCAGTAGTATAGCCTCGACTACTAGCGCGTCCTCCTACAATGAGCAGTTCTTC.

The CDR3 protein is CASSTRDTTGELFF. The CDR3 bases are TGTGCCAGTAGTACCAGGGATACCACCGGGGAGCTGTTTTTT. The rearrangement links TRBV19 to TRBJ2-2, with D tentatively TRBD1 (5 bases). With 4 bases removed from V and 4 bases from J, the gap between germline ends came to 10 bases. From germline, CDR1 is LNHDA and CDR2 SQIVND (reference sequence). The CDR3 has 14 residues.

The J gene is TRBJ1-6, the V gene TRBV9; unclear D gene. CDR1 is SGDLS, CDR2 YYNGEE, per germline. The CDR3 is 13 amino acids. V gave up 4 bases and J gave up 6 bases, with 8 bases separating them. CDR3 DNA sequence: TGTGCCAGCAGCCTCGAGGGTAATTCACCCCTCCACTTT. Translated, it gives CASSLEGNSPLHF.

CDR3 bases: TGCGCCAGCAGCTCCCGGGACAGGGGGTCCGGGGAGCTGTTTTTT. It specifies CASSSRDRGSGELFF. The chain is built from TRBV5-1 and TRBJ2-2, with 11 bases identical to TRBD1. Germline values: CDR1 SGHRS, CDR2 YFSETQ. CDR3 length: 15 amino acids. V lost 3 bases to trimming and J lost 6 bases; unmatched junction nucleotides: 4.

The chain is built from TRBV30 and TRBJ2-1, with TRBD2 identical over 9 bases. With 3 bases clipped from V and 5 bases from J, the junction kept 5 bases outside the gene matches. Germline assignment: CDR1 GTSNPN and CDR2 SVGIG (reference sequence). The CDR3 loop spans 14 amino acids. The CDR3 loop reads CAWRASSGNNEQFF. The CDR3 region has the DNA TGTGCCTGGAGAGCGTCTAGCGGGAACAATGAGCAGTTCTTC.

The J gene is TRBJ2-1, the V gene TRBV27, with D unresolved. Deletions cut 6 bases from V and 0 bases from J, with 12 bases between. CDR3 size: 15 residues. Germline CDR1 MNHEY, CDR2 SMNVEV (reference sequence). CDR3 coding DNA: TGTGCCAGCAGCATTTTTTCGAGCTCCTACAATGAGCAGTTCTTC. Its translation is CASSIFSSSYNEQFF.